The 2 T cell receptor beta chains below all came from one sample that was sequenced in a study of control samples from healthy donors and cancer patients. Sequencing used immunoSEQ multiplex PCR; TCRdb keeps in-frame clones, though not all of them. The sample carries 150,000 to 200,000 clones, about 91% recorded once. Source material: blood. All receptors come from a woman in her thirties or forties in good health.

The chain combines TRBV11-3 with TRBJ2-3; either TRBD1 or TRBD2 may supply D (6 bases each). There are 15 residues in the CDR3. Per the germline V gene, CDR1 is SGHNT and CDR2 is YENEEA. The V and J ends lost 4 bases and 5 bases respectively, with 16 bases between them. CDR3 in DNA: TGTGCCAGCAGCTCAGCTGGGGGGCCTGGAGATACGCAGTATTTT. Amino acid sequence: CASSSAGGPGDTQYF.

The chain is built from TRBV12-5 and TRBJ2-2; tentatively, D is TRBD1 or TRBD2 (5 bases each). This CDR3 region has 15 residues. Looked up from germline, CDR1 is LGHNT and CDR2 is FRNRAP. V gave up 5 bases and J gave up 0 bases, with 10 bases separating them. The CDR3 spells CASGPGSTNTGELFF. CDR3 DNA: TGTGCTAGTGGTCCAGGGAGCACGAACACCGGGGAGCTGTTTTTT. Supplemented by reference TRBV12-5 and TRBJ2-2, the full variable domain reads DARVTQTPRHKVTEMGQEVTMRCQPILGHNTVFWYRQTMMQGLELLAYFRNRAPLDDSGMPKDRFSAEMPDATLATLKIQPSEPRDSAVYFCASGPGSTNTGELFFGEGSRLTVL.